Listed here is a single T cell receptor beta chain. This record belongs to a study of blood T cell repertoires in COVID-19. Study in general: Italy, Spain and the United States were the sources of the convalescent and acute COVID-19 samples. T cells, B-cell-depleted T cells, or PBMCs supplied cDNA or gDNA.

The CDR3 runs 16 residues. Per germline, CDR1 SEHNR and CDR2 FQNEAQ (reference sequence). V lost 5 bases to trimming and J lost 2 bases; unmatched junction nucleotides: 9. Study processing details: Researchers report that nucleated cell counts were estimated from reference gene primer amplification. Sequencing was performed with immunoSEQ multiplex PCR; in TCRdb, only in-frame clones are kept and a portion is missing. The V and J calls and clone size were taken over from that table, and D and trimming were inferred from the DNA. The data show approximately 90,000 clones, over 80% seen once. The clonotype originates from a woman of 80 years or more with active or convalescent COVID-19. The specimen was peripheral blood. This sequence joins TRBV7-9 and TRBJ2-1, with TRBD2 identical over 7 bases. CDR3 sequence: CASSPSRTSPYNEQFF. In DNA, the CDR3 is TGTGCCAGCAGCCCAAGTCGGACTAGTCCCTACAATGAGCAGTTCTTC.